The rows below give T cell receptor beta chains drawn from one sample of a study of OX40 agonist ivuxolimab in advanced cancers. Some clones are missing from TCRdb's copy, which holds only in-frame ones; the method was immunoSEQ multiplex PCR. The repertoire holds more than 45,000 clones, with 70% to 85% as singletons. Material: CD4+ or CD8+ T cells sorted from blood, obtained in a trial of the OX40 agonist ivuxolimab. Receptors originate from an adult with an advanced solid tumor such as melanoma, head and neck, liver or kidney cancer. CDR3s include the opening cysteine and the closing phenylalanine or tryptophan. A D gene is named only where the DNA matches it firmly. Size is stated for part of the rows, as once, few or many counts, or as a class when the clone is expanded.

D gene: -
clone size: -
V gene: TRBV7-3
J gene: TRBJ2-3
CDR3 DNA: TGTGCCAGCAGCCCGACACGGGACCGAGATACGCAGTATTTT
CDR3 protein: CASSPTRDRDTQYF

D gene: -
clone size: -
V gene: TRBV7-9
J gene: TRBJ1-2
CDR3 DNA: TGTGCCAGCAGCTTTGGCGCCGGGCCACCTGACTTC
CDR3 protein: CASSFGAGPPDF

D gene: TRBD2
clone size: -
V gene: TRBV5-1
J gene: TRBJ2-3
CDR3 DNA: TGCGCCAGCCGGACTAGCGGCGCTAGCACAGATACGCAGTATTTT
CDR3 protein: CASRTSGASTDTQYF

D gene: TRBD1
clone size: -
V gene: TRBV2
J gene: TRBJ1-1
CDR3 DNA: TGTGCCAGCAGCAACGACAGGGAGAGGGTAGCTTTCTTT
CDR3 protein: CASSNDRERVAFF

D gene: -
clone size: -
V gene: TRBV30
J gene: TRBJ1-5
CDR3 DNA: TGTGCCTGGAGTACACAGAATAGCAATCAGCCCCAGCATTTT
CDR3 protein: CAWSTQNSNQPQHF

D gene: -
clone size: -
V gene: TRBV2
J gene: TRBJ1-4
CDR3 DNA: TGTGCCAGCAGTGAACAGACCGCAACTAATGAAAAACTGTTTTTT
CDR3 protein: CASSEQTATNEKLFF

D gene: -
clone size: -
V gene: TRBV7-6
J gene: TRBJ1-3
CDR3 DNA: TGTGCCAGCAGCTGGGCCGAGGGACCTGGAAACACCATATATTTT
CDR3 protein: CASSWAEGPGNTIYF

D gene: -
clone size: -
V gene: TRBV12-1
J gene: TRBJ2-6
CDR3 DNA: TGTGCCAGCAGCTTTTTCCGCTCTGGGGCCAACGTCCTGACTTTC
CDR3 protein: CASSFFRSGANVLTF

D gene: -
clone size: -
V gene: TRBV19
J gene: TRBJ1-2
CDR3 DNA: TGTGCCAGTAGTACGAAACTGGACCGTACTAACTATGGCTACACCTTC
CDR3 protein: CASSTKLDRTNYGYTF

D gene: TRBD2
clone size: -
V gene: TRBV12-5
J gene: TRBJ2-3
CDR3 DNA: TGTGCTAGTGGTTTGGCAACTAGCGGAGCTAGCACAGATACGCAGTATTTT
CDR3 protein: CASGLATSGASTDTQYF

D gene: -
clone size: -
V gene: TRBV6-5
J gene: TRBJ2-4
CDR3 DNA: TGTGCCAGCAGTTACTCGAGGGGCGCCAAAAACATTCAGTACTTC
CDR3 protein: CASSYSRGAKNIQYF

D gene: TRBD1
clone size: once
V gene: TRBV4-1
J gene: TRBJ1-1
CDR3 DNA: TGCGCCAGCAGCCAGGGGGACAGGGCGAGTTACACTGAAGCTTTCTTT
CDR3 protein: CASSQGDRASYTEAFF

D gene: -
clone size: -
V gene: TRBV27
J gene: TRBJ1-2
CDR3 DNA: TGTGCCAGCAGTTTCACCGGGACAACTAACTATGGCTACACCTTC
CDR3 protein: CASSFTGTTNYGYTF

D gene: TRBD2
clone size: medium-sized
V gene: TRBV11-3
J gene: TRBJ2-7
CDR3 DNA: TGTGCCAGCAGCCCTACTAGCGGGAGGGGGAGGTGGTACGAGCAGTACTTC
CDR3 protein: CASSPTSGRGRWYEQYF

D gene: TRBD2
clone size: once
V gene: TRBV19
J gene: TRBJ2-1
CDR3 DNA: TGTGCCAGTAGCGGCTCTAGCGGGAGTAGGGCAGGGAATGAGCAGTTCTTC
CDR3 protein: CASSGSSGSRAGNEQFF

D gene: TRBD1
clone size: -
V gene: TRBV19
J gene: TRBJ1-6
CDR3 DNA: TGTGCCAGTAGCCCGGACAGGGGGCAATTCGGGTCACCCCTCCACTTT
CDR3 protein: CASSPDRGQFGSPLHF

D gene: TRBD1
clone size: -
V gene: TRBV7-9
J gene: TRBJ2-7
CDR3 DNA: TGTGCCAGCAGCTCCGGGACAGGGACGTACGAGCAGTACTTC
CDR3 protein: CASSSGTGTYEQYF

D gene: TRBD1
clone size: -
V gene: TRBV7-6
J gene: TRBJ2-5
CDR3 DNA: TGTGCCAGCAGCGCGACACCGGGACAGGGCGGAGGGGAGACCCAGTACTTC
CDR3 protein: CASSATPGQGGGETQYF

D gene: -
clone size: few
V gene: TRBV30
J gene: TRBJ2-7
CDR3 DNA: TGTGCCTGGAGCGTCAGGCCTACCTACGAGCAGTACTTC
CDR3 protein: CAWSVRPTYEQYF

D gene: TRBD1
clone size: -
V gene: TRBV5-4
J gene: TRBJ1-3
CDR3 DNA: TGTGCCAGCGGCCTGGGGACAGGGGCTGGAAACACCATATATTTT
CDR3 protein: CASGLGTGAGNTIYF

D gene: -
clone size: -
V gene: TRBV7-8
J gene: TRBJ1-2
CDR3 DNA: TGTGCCAGCAGCTTAGATCGCCCGGCCGGCTACACCTTC
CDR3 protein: CASSLDRPAGYTF

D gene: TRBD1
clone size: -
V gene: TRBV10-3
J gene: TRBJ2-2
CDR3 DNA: TGTGCCATCAACGACAGGGAGACCACCGGGGAGCTGTTTTTT
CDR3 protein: CAINDRETTGELFF

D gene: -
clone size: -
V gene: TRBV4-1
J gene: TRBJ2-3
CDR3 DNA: TGCGCCAGCAGCCAAGATGGCGTCTCGGGGCTAGATACGCAGTATTTT
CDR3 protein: CASSQDGVSGLDTQYF

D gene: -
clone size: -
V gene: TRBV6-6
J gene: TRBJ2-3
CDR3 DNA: TGTGCCAGCATCGATTACGGGGGTAGCACAGATACGCAGTATTTT
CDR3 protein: CASIDYGGSTDTQYF

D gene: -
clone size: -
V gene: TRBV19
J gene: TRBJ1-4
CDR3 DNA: TGTGCCAGTAGTATGGGGCGGCCTAATGAAAAACTGTTTTTT
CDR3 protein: CASSMGRPNEKLFF

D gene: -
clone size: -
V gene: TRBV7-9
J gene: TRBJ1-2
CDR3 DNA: TGTGCCAGCACCTCAAGGACTCGGGGGCCGAACTATGGCTACACCTTC
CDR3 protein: CASTSRTRGPNYGYTF

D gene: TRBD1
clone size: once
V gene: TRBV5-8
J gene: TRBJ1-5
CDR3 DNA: TGTGCCAGCAGCATGGGACAGATAGTGGATGGCAATCAGCCCCAGCATTTT
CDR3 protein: CASSMGQIVDGNQPQHF

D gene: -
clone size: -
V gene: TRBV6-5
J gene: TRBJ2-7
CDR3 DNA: TGTGCCAGCAGTAAAATACAGAGCTCCTACGAGCAGTACTTC
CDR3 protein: CASSKIQSSYEQYF

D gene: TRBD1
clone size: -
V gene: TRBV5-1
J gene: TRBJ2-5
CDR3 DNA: TGCGCCAGCAGCAGGGACAGTACAGAGACCCAGTACTTC
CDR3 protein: CASSRDSTETQYF

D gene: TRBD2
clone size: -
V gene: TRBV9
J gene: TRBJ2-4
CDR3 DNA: TGTGCCAGCAGCCTCGGGACTAGCGGTTCCAAAAACATTCAGTACTTC
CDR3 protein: CASSLGTSGSKNIQYF

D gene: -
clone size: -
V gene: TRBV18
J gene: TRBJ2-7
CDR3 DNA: TGTGCCAGCTCACTTAGGACGGATTTAGGCGAGCAGTACTTC
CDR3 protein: CASSLRTDLGEQYF

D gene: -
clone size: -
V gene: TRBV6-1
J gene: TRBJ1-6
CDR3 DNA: TGTGCCAGCAGTGCGAGAGGGGATTCACCCCTCCACTTT
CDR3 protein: CASSARGDSPLHF

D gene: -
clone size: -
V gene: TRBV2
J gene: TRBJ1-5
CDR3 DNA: TGTGCCAGCAAGGGGGGAAGGGTGGCGAAGGATCAGCCCCAGCATTTT
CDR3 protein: CASKGGRVAKDQPQHF

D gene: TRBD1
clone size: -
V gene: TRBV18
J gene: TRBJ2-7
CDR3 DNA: TGTGCCAGCTCTATTGAGGACAGGGGCGCACGGTACGAGCAGTACTTC
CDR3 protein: CASSIEDRGARYEQYF

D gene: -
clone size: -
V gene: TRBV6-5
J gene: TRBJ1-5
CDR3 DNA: TGTGCCAGCAGTCGCACAGGGTTCAATCAGCCCCAGCATTTT
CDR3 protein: CASSRTGFNQPQHF

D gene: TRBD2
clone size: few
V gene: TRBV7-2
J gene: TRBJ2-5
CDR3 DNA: TGTGCCAGCAGCCCTACTAGCGGGGGGGCACTTGTGACCCAGTACTTC
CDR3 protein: CASSPTSGGALVTQYF

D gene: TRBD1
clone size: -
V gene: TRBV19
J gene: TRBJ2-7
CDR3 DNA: TGTGCCAGTAGCCGGGACAGGGGTCGCGAGCAGTACTTC
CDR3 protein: CASSRDRGREQYF

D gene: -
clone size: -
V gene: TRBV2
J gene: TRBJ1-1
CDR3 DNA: TGTGCCAGCAGTGAAAACATGAACACTGAAGCTTTCTTT
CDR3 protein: CASSENMNTEAFF

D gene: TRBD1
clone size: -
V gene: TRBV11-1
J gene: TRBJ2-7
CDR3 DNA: TGTGCCAGCAGCGCCCGGACAGGGGGCGACGAGCAGTACTTC
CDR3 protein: CASSARTGGDEQYF

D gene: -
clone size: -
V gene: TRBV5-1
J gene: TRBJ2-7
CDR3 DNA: TGCGCCAGCAGCAAGGACAGTTTCGAGCAGTACTTC
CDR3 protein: CASSKDSFEQYF

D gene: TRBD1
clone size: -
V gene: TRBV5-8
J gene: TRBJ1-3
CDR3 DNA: TGTGCCAGCAGCTCGGGCCCGGGACAGGGAAGCGCTGGAAACACCATATATTTT
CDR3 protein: CASSSGPGQGSAGNTIYF

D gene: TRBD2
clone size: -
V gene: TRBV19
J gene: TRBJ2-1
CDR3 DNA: TGTGCCAGTAGTATCGCCACCCCGGGACTAGCAGGTGAGCAGTTCTTC
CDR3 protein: CASSIATPGLAGEQFF

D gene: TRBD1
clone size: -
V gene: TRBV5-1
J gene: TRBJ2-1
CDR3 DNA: TGCGCCAGCAGCTTGTCGGTGACAGGGCAGGGTGAGCAGTTCTTC
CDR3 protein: CASSLSVTGQGEQFF

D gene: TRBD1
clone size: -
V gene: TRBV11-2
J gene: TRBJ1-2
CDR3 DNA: TGTGCCAGCAGCTTAGTATCGGCTGTCAGGGGGACTAACTATGGCTACACCTTC
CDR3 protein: CASSLVSAVRGTNYGYTF

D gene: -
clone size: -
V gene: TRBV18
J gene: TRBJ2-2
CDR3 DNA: TGTGCCAGCTCGCTCTCCAGAGGGAAGCCCGGGGAGCTGTTTTTT
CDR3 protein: CASSLSRGKPGELFF

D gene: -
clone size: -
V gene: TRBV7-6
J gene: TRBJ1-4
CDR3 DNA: TGTGCCAGCAGCTTACGGGGACCTAATGAAAAACTGTTTTTT
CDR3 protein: CASSLRGPNEKLFF

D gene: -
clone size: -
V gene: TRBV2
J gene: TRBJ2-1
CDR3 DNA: TGTGCCAGCAGCTTTATAGGACGGATCAATGAGCAGTTCTTC
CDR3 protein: CASSFIGRINEQFF

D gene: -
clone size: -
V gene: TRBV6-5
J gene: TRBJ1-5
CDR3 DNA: TGTGCCAGCAGCTTCAATCAGCCCCAGCATTTT
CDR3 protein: CASSFNQPQHF

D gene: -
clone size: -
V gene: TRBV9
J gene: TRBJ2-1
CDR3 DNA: TGTGCCAGCAGCGTAGGTAGTGAGCAGTTCTTC
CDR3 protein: CASSVGSEQFF

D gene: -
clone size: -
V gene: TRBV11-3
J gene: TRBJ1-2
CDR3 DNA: TGTGCCAGCAGCACCGGACTAGGAGGCTATGGCTACACCTTC
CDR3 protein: CASSTGLGGYGYTF

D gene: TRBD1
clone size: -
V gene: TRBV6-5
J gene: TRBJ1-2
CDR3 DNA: TGTGCCAGCAGTTTGAAGTCACAGGGGGCGCGAGGCTACACCTTC
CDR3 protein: CASSLKSQGARGYTF

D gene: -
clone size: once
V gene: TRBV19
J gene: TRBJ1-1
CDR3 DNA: TGTGCCAGTAGTTCCCAGGGCTGGACTGAAGCTTTCTTT
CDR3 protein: CASSSQGWTEAFF

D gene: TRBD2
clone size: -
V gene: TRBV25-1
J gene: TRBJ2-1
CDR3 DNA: TGTGCCAGCAGAGATAGCGGGAGGGCCTACAATGAGCAGTTCTTC
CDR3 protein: CASRDSGRAYNEQFF

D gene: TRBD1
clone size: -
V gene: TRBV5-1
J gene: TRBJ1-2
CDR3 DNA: TGCGCCAGCAGCCTCGGACAGGCGAATGGCTACACCTTC
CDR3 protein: CASSLGQANGYTF

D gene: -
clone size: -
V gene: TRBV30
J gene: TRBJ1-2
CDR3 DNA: TGTGCCTGGAGGTTTGGGAGCTATGGCTACACCTTC
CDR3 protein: CAWRFGSYGYTF

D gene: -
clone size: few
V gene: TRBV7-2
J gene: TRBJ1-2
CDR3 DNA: TGTGCCAGCAGCCCCCAGGGTCTAGGCTACACCTTC
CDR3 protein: CASSPQGLGYTF

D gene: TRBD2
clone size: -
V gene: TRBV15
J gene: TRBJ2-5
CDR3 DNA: TGTGCCACCAGCAGGACTAGCGGAGCGTGGGAGACCCAGTACTTC
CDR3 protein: CATSRTSGAWETQYF

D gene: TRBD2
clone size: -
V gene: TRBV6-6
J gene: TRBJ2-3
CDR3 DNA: TGTGCCAGCAGTCCCCCCAGGACGGGGGGAGCAGATACGCAGTATTTT
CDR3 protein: CASSPPRTGGADTQYF

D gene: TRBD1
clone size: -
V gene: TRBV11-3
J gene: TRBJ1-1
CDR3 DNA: TGTGCCAGCAGCTTGGGCCCCTTCTCGGGGACAGGGAACACTGAAGCTTTCTTT
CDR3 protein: CASSLGPFSGTGNTEAFF